These T cell receptor beta chains were read from a single sample in a study of T cell repertoires in cytomegalovirus infection. TCRdb redid the calling of the reads with MiXCR, one entry per CDR3 protein. The sample carries about 260,000 distinct CDR3 sequences, roughly an eighth recorded once. Sequencing input: PBMCs. The receptors derive from a human donor in good health (CMV status not recorded). Some clones in this sample may be carry-over from other donors' samples. CDR3s include the opening cysteine and the closing phenylalanine or tryptophan. A D gene is named only where the DNA matches it firmly. Only part of the rows carry a size: once, few, many, or a class if the clone is expanded.

clone size: NA; V gene: TRBV6-6; D gene: NA; J gene: TRBJ2-7; CDR3 protein: CASSYVRGHEQYF; CDR3 DNA: TGTGCCAGCAGTTACGTCCGGGGCCACGAGCAGTACTTC
clone size: NA; V gene: TRBV4-1; D gene: TRBD1; J gene: TRBJ2-1; CDR3 protein: CASSHRQGANEQFF; CDR3 DNA: TGCGCCAGCAGCCATAGACAGGGGGCAAATGAGCAGTTCTTC
clone size: NA; V gene: TRBV20-1; D gene: TRBD2; J gene: TRBJ2-5; CDR3 protein: CSATSGQETQYF; CDR3 DNA: TGCAGTGCTACTAGCGGCCAAGAGACCCAGTACTTC
clone size: many; V gene: TRBV12-3/TRBV12-4; D gene: NA; J gene: TRBJ1-4; CDR3 protein: CASSFGEEGEKLFF; CDR3 DNA: TGTGCCAGCAGTTTTGGGGAAGAGGGTGAAAAACTGTTTTTT
clone size: many; V gene: TRBV7-2; D gene: TRBD2; J gene: TRBJ2-7; CDR3 protein: CASSLIGGSGREQYF; CDR3 DNA: TGTGCCAGCAGCTTAATCGGGGGGTCGGGTCGCGAGCAGTACTTC
clone size: few; V gene: TRBV20-1; D gene: NA; J gene: TRBJ1-3; CDR3 protein: CSARDWGDSGNTIYF; CDR3 DNA: TGCAGTGCTAGAGATTGGGGAGACTCTGGAAACACCATATATTTT
clone size: few; V gene: TRBV19; D gene: TRBD1; J gene: TRBJ1-2; CDR3 protein: CASSPPGQGLNYGYTF; CDR3 DNA: TGTGCCAGTAGCCCGCCGGGACAGGGCCTCAACTATGGCTACACCTTC
clone size: few; V gene: TRBV10-3; D gene: NA; J gene: TRBJ1-5; CDR3 protein: CAINGQPNQPQHF; CDR3 DNA: TGTGCCATCAACGGACAGCCAAATCAGCCCCAGCATTTT
clone size: many; V gene: TRBV7-2; D gene: TRBD1; J gene: TRBJ1-5; CDR3 protein: CASSLGTGGVNQPQHF; CDR3 DNA: TGTGCCAGCAGCTTAGGGACAGGCGGCGTCAATCAGCCCCAGCATTTT
clone size: NA; V gene: TRBV19; D gene: TRBD2; J gene: TRBJ2-3; CDR3 protein: CASRASGGTDTQYF; CDR3 DNA: TGTGCCAGTAGGGCTAGCGGGGGTACAGATACGCAGTATTTT